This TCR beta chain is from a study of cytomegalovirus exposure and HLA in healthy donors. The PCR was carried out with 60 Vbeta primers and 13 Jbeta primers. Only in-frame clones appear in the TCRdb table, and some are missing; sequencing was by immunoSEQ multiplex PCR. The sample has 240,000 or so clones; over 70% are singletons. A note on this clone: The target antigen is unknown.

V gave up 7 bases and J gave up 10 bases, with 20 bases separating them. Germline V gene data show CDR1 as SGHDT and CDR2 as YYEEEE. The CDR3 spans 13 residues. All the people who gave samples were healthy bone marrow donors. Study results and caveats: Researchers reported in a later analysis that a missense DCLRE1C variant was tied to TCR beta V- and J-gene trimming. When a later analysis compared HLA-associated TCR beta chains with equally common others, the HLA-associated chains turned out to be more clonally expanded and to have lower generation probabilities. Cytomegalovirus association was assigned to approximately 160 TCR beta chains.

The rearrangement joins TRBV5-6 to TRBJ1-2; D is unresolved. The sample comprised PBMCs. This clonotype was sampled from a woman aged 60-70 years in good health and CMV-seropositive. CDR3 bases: TGTGCCAGCTCCCTACCCGGGGTCATACACTACACCTTC. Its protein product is CASSLPGVIHYTF. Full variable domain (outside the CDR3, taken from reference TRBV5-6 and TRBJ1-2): DAGVTQSPTHLIKTRGQQVTLRCSPKSGHDTVSWYQQALGQGPQFIFQYYEEEERQRGNFPDRFSGHQFPNYSSELNVNALLLGDSALYLCASSLPGVIHYTFGSGTRLTVV.